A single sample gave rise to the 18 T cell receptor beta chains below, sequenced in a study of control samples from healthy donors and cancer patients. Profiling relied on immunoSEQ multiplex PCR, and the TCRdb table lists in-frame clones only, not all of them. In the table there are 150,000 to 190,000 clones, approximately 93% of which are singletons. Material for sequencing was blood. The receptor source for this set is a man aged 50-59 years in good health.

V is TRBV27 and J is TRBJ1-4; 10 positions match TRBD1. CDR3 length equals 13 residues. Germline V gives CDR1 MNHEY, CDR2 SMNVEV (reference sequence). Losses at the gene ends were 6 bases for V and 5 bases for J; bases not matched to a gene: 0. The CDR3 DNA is TGTGCCAGCAGGGGACAGGGGAATGAAAAACTGTTTTTT. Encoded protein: CASRGQGNEKLFF.

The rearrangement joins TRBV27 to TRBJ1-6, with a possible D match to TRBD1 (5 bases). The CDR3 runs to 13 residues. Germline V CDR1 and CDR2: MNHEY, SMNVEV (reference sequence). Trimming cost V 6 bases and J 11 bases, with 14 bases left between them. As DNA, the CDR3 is TGTGCCAGCAGGAGCAGGGCCGGGGCACCCCTCCACTTT. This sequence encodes CASRSRAGAPLHF.

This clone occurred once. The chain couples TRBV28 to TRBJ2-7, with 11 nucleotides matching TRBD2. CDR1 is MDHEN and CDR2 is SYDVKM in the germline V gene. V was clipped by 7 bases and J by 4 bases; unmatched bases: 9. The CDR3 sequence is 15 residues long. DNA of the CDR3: TGTGCCAGCATCAAAAGGACTAGCGGGCAATACGAGCAGTACTTC. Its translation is CASIKRTSGQYEQYF.

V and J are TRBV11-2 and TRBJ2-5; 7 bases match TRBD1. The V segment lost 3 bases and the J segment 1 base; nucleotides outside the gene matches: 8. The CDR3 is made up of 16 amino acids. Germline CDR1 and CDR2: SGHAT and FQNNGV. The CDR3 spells CASSFVTGELQETQYF. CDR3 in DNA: TGTGCCAGCAGCTTCGTCACAGGGGAGCTCCAAGAGACCCAGTACTTC.

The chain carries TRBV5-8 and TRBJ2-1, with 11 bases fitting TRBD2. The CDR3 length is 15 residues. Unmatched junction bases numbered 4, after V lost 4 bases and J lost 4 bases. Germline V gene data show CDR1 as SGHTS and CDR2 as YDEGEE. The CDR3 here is CASSAGLADYNEQFF. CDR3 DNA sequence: TGTGCCAGCAGCGCGGGACTAGCGGATTACAATGAGCAGTTCTTC. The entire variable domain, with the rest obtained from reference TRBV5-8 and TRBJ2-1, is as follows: EAGVTQSPTHLIKTRGQQATLRCSPISGHTSVYWYQQALGLGLQFLLWYDEGEERNRGNFPPRFSGRQFPNYSSELNVNALELEDSALYLCASSAGLADYNEQFFGPGTRLTVL.

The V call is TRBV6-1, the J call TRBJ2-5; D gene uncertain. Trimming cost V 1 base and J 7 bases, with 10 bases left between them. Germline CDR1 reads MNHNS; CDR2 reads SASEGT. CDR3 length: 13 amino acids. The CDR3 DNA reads TGTGCCAGCAGTGAAGGCATATACCGGACCCAGTACTTC. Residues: CASSEGIYRTQYF.

The CDR3 DNA sequence: TGTGCCAGCAGTGTATCCGGGACAGGGGACGAGCAGTACTTC. Residues: CASSVSGTGDEQYF. The rearrangement links TRBV28 to TRBJ2-7; the match to TRBD1 covers 10 bases. Trimming cost V 5 bases and J 5 bases; bases outside gene matches: 6. Germline assignment: CDR1 MDHEN and CDR2 SYDVKM. CDR3 length equals 14 residues.

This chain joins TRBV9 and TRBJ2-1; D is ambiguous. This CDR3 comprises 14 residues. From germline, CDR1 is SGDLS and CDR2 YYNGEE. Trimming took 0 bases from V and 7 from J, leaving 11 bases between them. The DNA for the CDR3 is TGTGCCAGCAGCGTAGGATTAGCTTCAAATGAGCAGTTCTTC. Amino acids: CASSVGLASNEQFF.

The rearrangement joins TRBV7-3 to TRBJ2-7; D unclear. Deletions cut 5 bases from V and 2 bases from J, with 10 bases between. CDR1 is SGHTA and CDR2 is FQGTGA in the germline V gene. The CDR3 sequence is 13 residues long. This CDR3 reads CASSPGSAYEQYF. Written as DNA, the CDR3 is TGTGCCAGCAGCCCCGGTTCGGCCTACGAGCAGTACTTC.

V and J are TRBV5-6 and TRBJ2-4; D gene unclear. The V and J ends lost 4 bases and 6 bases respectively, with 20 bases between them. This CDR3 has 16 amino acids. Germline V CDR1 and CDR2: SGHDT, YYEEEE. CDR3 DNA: TGTGCCAGCAGCCTTCTTATGAGAGCAGCACTAAACATTCAGTACTTC. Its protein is CASSLLMRAALNIQYF.

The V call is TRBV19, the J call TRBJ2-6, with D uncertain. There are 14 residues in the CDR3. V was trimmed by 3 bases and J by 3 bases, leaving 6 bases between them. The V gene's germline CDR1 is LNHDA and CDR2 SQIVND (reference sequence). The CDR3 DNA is TGTGCCAGTAGTATCTTTCTTGGGGCCAACGTCCTGACTTTC. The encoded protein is CASSIFLGANVLTF. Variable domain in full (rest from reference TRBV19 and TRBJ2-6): DGGITQSPKYLFRKEGQNVTLSCEQNLNHDAMYWYRQDPGQGLRLIYYSQIVNDFQKGDIAEGYSVSREKKESFPLTVTSAQKNPTAFYLCASSIFLGANVLTFGAGSRLTVL.

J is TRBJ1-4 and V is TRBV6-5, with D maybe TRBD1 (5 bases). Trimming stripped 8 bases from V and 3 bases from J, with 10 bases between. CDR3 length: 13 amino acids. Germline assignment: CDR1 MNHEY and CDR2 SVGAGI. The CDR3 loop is CASSYRSNEKLFF. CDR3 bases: TGTGCCAGCTCTTACAGGTCTAATGAAAAACTGTTTTTT.

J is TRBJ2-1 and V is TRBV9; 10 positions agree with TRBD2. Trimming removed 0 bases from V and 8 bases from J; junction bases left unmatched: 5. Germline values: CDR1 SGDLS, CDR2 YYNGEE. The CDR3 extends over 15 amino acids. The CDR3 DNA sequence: TGTGCCAGCAGCGTAGTGAGCGGGAGGGTGTATGAGCAGTTCTTC. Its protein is CASSVVSGRVYEQFF.

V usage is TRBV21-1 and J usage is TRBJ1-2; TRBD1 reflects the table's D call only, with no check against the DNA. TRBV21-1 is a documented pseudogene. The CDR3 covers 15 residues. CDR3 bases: TGTGCCAGCAGCAAAGCACGGACAGATAACTATGGCTACACCTTC. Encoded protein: CASSKARTDNYGYTF.

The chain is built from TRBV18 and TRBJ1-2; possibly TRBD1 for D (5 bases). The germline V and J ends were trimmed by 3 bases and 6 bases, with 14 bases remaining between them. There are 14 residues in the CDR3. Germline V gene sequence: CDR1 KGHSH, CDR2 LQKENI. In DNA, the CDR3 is TGTGCCAGCTCACCCCGGTCGGCGGGGGATGGCTACACCTTC. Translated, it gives CASSPRSAGDGYTF.

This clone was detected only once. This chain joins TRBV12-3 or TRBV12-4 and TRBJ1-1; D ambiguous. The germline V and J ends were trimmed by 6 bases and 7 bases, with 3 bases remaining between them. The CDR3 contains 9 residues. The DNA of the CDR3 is TGTGCCAGCAGCCGTGAAGCTTTCTTT. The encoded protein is CASSREAFF.

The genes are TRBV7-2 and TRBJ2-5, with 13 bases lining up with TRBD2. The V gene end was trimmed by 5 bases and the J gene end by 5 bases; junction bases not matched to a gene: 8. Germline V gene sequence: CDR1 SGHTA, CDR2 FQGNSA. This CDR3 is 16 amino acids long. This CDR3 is CASSQGLAGVEETQYF. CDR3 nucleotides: TGTGCCAGCAGCCAAGGACTAGCGGGAGTTGAGGAGACCCAGTACTTC.

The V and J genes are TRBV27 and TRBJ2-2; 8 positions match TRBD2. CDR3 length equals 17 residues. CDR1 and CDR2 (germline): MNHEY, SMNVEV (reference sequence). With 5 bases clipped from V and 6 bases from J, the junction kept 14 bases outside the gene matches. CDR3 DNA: TGTGCCAGCAGTATAAATTCAGCGGGGGCGATGGCCGGGGAGCTGTTTTTT. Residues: CASSINSAGAMAGELFF.